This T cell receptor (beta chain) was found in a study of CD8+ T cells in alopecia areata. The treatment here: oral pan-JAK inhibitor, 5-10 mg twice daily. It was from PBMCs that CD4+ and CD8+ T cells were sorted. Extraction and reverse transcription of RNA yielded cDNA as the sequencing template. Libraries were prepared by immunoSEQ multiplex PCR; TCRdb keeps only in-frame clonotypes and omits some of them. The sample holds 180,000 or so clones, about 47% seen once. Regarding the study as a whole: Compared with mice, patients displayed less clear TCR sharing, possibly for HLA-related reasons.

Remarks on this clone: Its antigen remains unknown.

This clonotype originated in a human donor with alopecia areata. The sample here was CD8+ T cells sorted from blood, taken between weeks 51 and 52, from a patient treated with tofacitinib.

CDR3 residues: CASTRDPQNEQFF. The CDR3 DNA reads as TGTGCCAGCACTCGGGACCCCCAGAATGAGCAGTTCTTC. This chain links TRBV2 with TRBJ2-1; D may correspond to TRBD1 or TRBD2 (5 bases each). The CDR3 spans 13 residues. Between the trimmed V and J ends, which lost 7 bases and 7 bases, there was a span of 14 bases. Germline assignment: CDR1 SNHLY and CDR2 FYNNEI.